This T cell receptor (beta chain) was retrieved from a study of T cells in localized non-small cell lung cancer. The germline CDR1 and CDR2 sequences are KGHSH and LQKENI. V shed 5 bases and J shed 1 base, with 5 bases lying between them. There are 12 residues in the CDR3. Study-level findings and limits: Tumor trailed uninvolved adjacent lung in T cell clonality, which peaked there. Prolonged overall survival went with higher T cell density in the blood.

Of note for this clone: What it binds is unknown.

Only in-frame clones appear in the TCRdb table, and some are missing; sequencing was by immunoSEQ multiplex PCR. The table records 9,000 to 13,000 clones, about 85% of them present only once. The J gene is TRBJ1-1, the V gene TRBV18; D uncertain. The sequence derives from a male donor older than 55 with stage III lung adenocarcinoma. The sample consisted of peripheral blood, taken before any cancer treatment. The CDR3 region is CASSAGNTEAFF. The CDR3 nucleotides are TGTGCCAGCTCAGCAGGGAACACTGAAGCTTTCTTT.